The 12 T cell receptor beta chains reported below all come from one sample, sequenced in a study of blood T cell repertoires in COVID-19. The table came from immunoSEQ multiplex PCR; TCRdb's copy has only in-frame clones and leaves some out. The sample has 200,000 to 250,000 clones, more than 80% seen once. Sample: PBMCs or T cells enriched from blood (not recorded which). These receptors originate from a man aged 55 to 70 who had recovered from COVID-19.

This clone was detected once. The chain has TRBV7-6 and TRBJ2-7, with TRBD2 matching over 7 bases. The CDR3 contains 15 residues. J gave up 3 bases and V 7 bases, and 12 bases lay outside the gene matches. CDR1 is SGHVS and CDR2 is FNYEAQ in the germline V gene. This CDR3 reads CASTEGHGGNYEQYF. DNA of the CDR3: TGTGCCAGCACCGAGGGCCACGGGGGGAACTACGAGCAGTACTTC.

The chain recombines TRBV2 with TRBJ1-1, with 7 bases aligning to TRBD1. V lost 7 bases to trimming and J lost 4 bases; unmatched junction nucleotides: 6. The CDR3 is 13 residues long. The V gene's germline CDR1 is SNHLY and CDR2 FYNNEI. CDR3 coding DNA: TGTGCCAGCAAGACAGGGAGGATCACTGAAGCTTTCTTT. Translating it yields CASKTGRITEAFF.

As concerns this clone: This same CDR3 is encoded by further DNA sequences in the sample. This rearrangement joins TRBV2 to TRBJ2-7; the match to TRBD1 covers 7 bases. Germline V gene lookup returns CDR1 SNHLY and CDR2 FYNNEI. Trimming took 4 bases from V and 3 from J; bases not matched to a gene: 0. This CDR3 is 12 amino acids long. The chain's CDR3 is CASSGDSYEQYF. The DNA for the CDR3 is TGTGCCAGCAGTGGGGACAGCTACGAGCAGTACTTC. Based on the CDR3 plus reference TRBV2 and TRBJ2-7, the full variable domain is EPEVTQTPSHQVTQMGQEVILRCVPISNHLYFYWYRQILGQKVEFLVSFYNNEISEKSEIFDDQFSVERPDGSNFTLKIRSTKLEDSAMYFCASSGDSYEQYFGPGTRLTVT.

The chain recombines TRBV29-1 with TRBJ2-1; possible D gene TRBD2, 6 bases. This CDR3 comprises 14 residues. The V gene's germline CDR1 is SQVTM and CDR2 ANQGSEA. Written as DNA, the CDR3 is TGCAGTATTATCGGGACGCGGGGACACAATGAGCAGTTCTTC. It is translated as CSIIGTRGHNEQFF.

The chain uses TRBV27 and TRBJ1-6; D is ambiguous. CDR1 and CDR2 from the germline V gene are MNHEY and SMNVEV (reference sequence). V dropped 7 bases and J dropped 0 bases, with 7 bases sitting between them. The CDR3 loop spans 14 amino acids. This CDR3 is CASKWSSYNSPLHF. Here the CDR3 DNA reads TGTGCCAGCAAGTGGAGCTCCTATAATTCACCCCTCCACTTT.

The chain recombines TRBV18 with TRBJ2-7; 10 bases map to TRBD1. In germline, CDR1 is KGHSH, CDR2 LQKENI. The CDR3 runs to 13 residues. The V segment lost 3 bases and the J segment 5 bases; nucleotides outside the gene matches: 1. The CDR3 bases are TGTGCCAGCTCACCGGACAGGGGGGACGAGCAGTACTTC. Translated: CASSPDRGDEQYF.

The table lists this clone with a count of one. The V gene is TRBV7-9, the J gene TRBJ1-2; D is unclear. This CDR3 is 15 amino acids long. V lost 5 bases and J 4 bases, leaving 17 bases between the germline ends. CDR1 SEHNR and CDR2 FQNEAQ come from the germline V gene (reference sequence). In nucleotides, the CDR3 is TGTGCCAGCAGCGACCTGGAGGGCGGCAGCTATGGCTACACCTTC. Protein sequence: CASSDLEGGSYGYTF. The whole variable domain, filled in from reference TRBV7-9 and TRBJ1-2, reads DTGVSQNPRHKITKRGQNVTFRCDPISEHNRLYWYRQTLGQGPEFLTYFQNEAQLEKSRLLSDRFSAERPKGSFSTLEIQRTEQGDSAMYLCASSDLEGGSYGYTFGSGTRLTVV.

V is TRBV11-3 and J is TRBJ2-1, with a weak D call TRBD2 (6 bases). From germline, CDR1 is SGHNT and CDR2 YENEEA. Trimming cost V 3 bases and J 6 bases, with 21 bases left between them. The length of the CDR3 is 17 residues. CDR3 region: CASSFSLYGGVLNEQFF. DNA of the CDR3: TGTGCCAGCAGCTTTAGTCTCTACGGGGGTGTTCTCAATGAGCAGTTCTTC.

CDR3 region: CASSPLAGVTGELFF. The CDR3 coding sequence is TGTGCCAGCTCACCACTAGCGGGGGTGACCGGGGAGCTGTTTTTT. This chain connects TRBV18 to TRBJ2-2, with 9 bases matching TRBD2. The CDR3 contains 15 residues. CDR1 KGHSH and CDR2 LQKENI come from the germline V gene. Trimming took 1 base from V and 5 from J; bases not matched to a gene: 2.

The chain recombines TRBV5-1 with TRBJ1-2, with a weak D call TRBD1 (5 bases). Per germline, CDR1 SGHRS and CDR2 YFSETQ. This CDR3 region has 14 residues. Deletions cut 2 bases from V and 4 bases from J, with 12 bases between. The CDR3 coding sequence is TGCGCCAGCAGCTTATCAGGGCAAATCTATGGCTACACCTTC. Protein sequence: CASSLSGQIYGYTF.

CDR3 sequence: CTSSQDIYEKLFF. Here the CDR3 DNA reads TGCACCAGCAGCCAAGATATTTATGAAAAACTGTTTTTT. The rearrangement uses TRBV1 and TRBJ1-4. TRBV1 is a documented pseudogene. The CDR3 totals 13 residues.

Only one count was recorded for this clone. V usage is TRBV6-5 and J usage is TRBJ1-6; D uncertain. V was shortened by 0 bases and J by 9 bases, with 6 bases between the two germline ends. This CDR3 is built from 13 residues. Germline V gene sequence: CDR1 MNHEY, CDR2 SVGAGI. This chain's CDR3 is CASSYSRPSPLHF. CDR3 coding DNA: TGTGCCAGCAGTTACTCGAGGCCTTCACCCCTCCACTTT.